One sample yielded the 25 T cell receptor beta chains listed below, sequenced in a study of blood T cell repertoires in COVID-19. Clones were sequenced by immunoSEQ multiplex PCR, and TCRdb holds only the in-frame ones, with some missing. The sample has approximately 240,000 clones, approximately 86% seen once. Sequenced: peripheral blood. The receptors originated from a human donor in a cohort sampled during active COVID-19.

Of note for this clone: Relative to the germline gene, one junction end is altered; a read error may explain this. The chain combines TRBV18 with TRBJ1-3; D is ambiguous. This CDR3 spans 11 amino acids. Germline V lookup: CDR1 KGHSH, CDR2 LQKENI. Written as DNA, the CDR3 is TGTGCCAGCTCCCCCGGCTCAAGCGGGGATTTT. Protein product: CASSPGSSGDF.

The chain uses TRBV19 and TRBJ2-2, with D perhaps TRBD1 (5 bases). From germline, CDR1 is LNHDA and CDR2 SQIVND (reference sequence). The V gene lost 5 bases and the J gene lost 6 bases, with 25 bases spanning the gap. The CDR3 runs 18 residues. The CDR3 DNA sequence: TGTGCCAGTAGTTCTCTCGGGCAGGGTTGGGGAAGGTCCGGGGAGCTGTTTTTT. Its translation is CASSSLGQGWGRSGELFF.

The rearrangement links TRBV18 to TRBJ1-4, with 8 bases lining up with TRBD1. The V segment lost 2 bases and the J segment 8 bases; nucleotides outside the gene matches: 7. There are 15 residues in the CDR3. Germline lookup yields CDR1 KGHSH and CDR2 LQKENI. In nucleotides, the CDR3 is TGTGCCAGCTCACCATCGACAGGGGTTCGGGAAAAACTGTTTTTT. It codes for CASSPSTGVREKLFF.

The chain links TRBV3-1 (or the pseudogene TRBV3-2) to TRBJ1-2, with TRBD1 as a possible D gene (6 bases). CDR1 and CDR2 from the germline V gene are LGHDT and YNNKEL (reference sequence). CDR3 length: 14 amino acids. V lost 1 base and J lost 0, with 6 bases in between. The CDR3 loop is CASSQGTANYGYTF. The CDR3 coding sequence is TGTGCCAGCAGCCAAGGGACAGCTAACTATGGCTACACCTTC.

The DNA for the CDR3 is TGCAGCGTTGCTAACACCGGGGAGCTGTTTTTT. Its protein is CSVANTGELFF. The V gene is TRBV29-1, the J gene TRBJ2-2, with unresolved D. The V end lost 4 bases, the J end lost 2 bases, and 2 bases lay between the germline ends. Germline lookup yields CDR1 SQVTM and CDR2 ANQGSEA. The CDR3 loop spans 11 amino acids.

The chain recombines TRBV19 with TRBJ2-3, with 8 bases that match TRBD1. The CDR3 has 14 amino acids. Trimming at V came to 5 bases and at J to 4 bases, leaving 5 bases not matched to a gene. The germline gives CDR1 LNHDA, CDR2 SQIVND (reference sequence). CDR3 amino acids: CASSRTGNPDTQYF. In nucleotides, the CDR3 is TGTGCCAGTAGTCGGACAGGGAACCCAGATACGCAGTATTTT.

The chain recombines TRBV19 with TRBJ2-1; TRBD1 matches at 9 bases. CDR3 length: 15 amino acids. Germline V gene data show CDR1 as LNHDA and CDR2 as SQIVND (reference sequence). J gave up 6 bases and V 5 bases, and 8 bases lay outside the gene matches. CDR3 coding DNA: TGTGCCAGTAGTCAACAGGGGGCTCTGGCCAATGAGCAGTTCTTC. This encodes CASSQQGALANEQFF.

The rearrangement links TRBV6-5 to TRBJ2-3; TRBD2 agrees at 7 bases. The CDR3 sequence is 15 residues long. CDR1 and CDR2 from the germline V gene are MNHEY and SVGAGI. Losses at the gene ends were 7 bases for V and 5 bases for J; bases not matched to a gene: 12. CDR3 sequence: CASTPTGGRGDTQYF. CDR3 DNA sequence: TGTGCCAGCACCCCCACGGGGGGTCGGGGAGATACGCAGTATTTT.

This clone was counted a few times. The chain recombines TRBV14 with TRBJ1-6; D gene ambiguous. CDR1 SGHDN and CDR2 FVKESK come from the germline V gene. The V end was cut by 0 bases, the J end by 6 bases, with 6 bases between. This CDR3 has 14 residues. The CDR3 loop is CASSQDTSNSPLHF. CDR3 DNA: TGTGCCAGCAGCCAAGATACGAGTAATTCACCCCTCCACTTT.

The CDR3 bases are TGTGCCAGTAGTATAGGGGGAGGAACTAATGAAAAACTGTTTTTT. Translated, it gives CASSIGGGTNEKLFF. V usage is TRBV19 and J usage is TRBJ1-4; D remains ambiguous. Between the trimmed V and J ends, which lost 1 base and 1 base, there was a span of 7 bases. The CDR3 is 15 residues long. In germline, CDR1 is LNHDA, CDR2 SQIVND (reference sequence).

The J gene is TRBJ2-7, the V gene TRBV28; 7 bases are shared with TRBD1. The CDR3 has 16 residues. Germline-derived CDR1 and CDR2 are MDHEN and SYDVKM. V shed 5 bases and J 3 bases; nucleotides not matched to a gene: 13. The CDR3 sequence: CASSALTGLRGYEQYF. CDR3 DNA sequence: TGTGCCAGCAGTGCCCTGACAGGGTTAAGGGGCTACGAGCAGTACTTC.

This clone was counted between two and nine times. The rearrangement joins TRBV7-9 to TRBJ1-2, with D unclear. The CDR3 spans 13 residues. Deletions cut 5 bases from V and 4 bases from J, with 11 bases between. From germline, CDR1 is SEHNR and CDR2 FQNEAQ (reference sequence). This CDR3 is CASSPTEPYGYTF. The CDR3 DNA reads as TGTGCCAGCAGCCCAACAGAGCCCTATGGCTACACCTTC.

The chain uses TRBV11-2 and TRBJ1-3, with TRBD1 matching 8 bases. V dropped 5 bases and J dropped 4; count of bases not matched to a gene: 7. The CDR3 consists of 15 residues. The germline CDR1 and CDR2 sequences are SGHAT and FQNNGV. CDR3 nucleotide sequence: TGTGCCAGCAGCCTCACTACAGGGGGAGGAAACACCATATATTTT. It codes for CASSLTTGGGNTIYF.

This clone appeared a few times. J is TRBJ2-6 and V is TRBV6-2 or TRBV6-3; maybe TRBD1 (6 bases). The CDR3 has 15 residues. V gave up 6 bases and J gave up 0 bases, with 9 bases separating them. Germline V CDR1 and CDR2: MNHEY, SVGEGT. The CDR3: CASSLGGSGANVLTF. The CDR3 nucleotides read TGTGCCAGCAGCTTAGGGGGCTCTGGGGCCAACGTCCTGACTTTC.

This clone has just one count. J is TRBJ2-5 and V is TRBV24-1; 7 nucleotides match TRBD1. V lost 5 bases and J lost 7; bases outside the gene matches: 3. This CDR3 spans 12 amino acids. CDR1 and CDR2 from the germline V gene are KGHDR and SFDVKD. CDR3 sequence reads: CATSGDSGTQYF. CDR3 coding DNA: TGTGCCACCAGTGGGGACAGCGGGACCCAGTACTTC.

V and J are TRBV28 and TRBJ1-2, with a weak D call TRBD1 (6 bases). The CDR3 sequence is 16 residues long. The germline V and J ends were trimmed by 6 bases and 4 bases, with 21 bases remaining between them. Looked up from germline, CDR1 is MDHEN and CDR2 is SYDVKM. CDR3 bases: TGTGCCAGCAGGAATCCCTTACAGGGAAACTTCTATGGCTACACCTTC. This sequence encodes CASRNPLQGNFYGYTF.

The chain is built from TRBV3-1 (or the pseudogene TRBV3-2) and TRBJ2-6; 9 nucleotides agree with TRBD1. Germline CDR1 is LGHDT and CDR2 is YNNKEL (reference sequence). This CDR3 is built from 18 residues. V trimming: 1 base; J trimming: 0 bases; junction bases outside the gene matches: 4. Here the CDR3 DNA reads TGTGCCAGCAGCCAAGTCGGGACAGGGATCTCTGGGGCCAACGTCCTGACTTTC. Translated, it gives CASSQVGTGISGANVLTF.

The J gene is TRBJ2-7, the V gene TRBV18; TRBD2 matches at 10 bases. The CDR3 loop spans 17 amino acids. Per the germline V gene, CDR1 is KGHSH and CDR2 is LQKENI. J was trimmed by 2 bases and V by 0 bases; bases with no gene match: 7. CDR3 sequence reads: CASSPPPPLAGAYEQYF. In nucleotides, the CDR3 is TGTGCCAGCTCACCACCGCCACCCCTAGCGGGAGCCTACGAGCAGTACTTC.

The V gene is TRBV5-6, the J gene TRBJ1-2; unclear D gene. Germline V gene lookup returns CDR1 SGHDT and CDR2 YYEEEE. There are 13 residues in the CDR3. V lost 0 bases and J 5 bases, leaving 8 bases between the germline ends. The CDR3 loop reads CASSLAFSYGYTF. In DNA, the CDR3 is TGTGCCAGCAGCTTGGCCTTCAGTTATGGCTACACCTTC.

This chain connects TRBV7-2 to TRBJ2-7; D remains unclear. The germline V gene encodes CDR1 SGHTA and CDR2 FQGNSA. V lost 4 bases, J lost 3 bases, and 4 bases lay in between. This CDR3 has 11 amino acids. CDR3 residues: CASSSYYEQYF. The CDR3 DNA sequence: TGTGCCAGCAGCTCCTACTACGAGCAGTACTTC.

The rearrangement joins TRBV19 to TRBJ1-5; D is uncertain. Trimming left V 3 bases short and J 7 bases short, with 13 bases between. Germline V gene sequence: CDR1 LNHDA, CDR2 SQIVND (reference sequence). CDR3 length equals 14 residues. The CDR3 sequence: CASSILVAWQPQHF. Here the CDR3 DNA reads TGTGCCAGTAGTATTCTAGTCGCCTGGCAGCCCCAGCATTTT.

The chain recombines TRBV12-3 or TRBV12-4 with TRBJ2-7; TRBD2 matches 9 bases. V was clipped by 7 bases and J by 6 bases; unmatched bases: 7. The CDR3 extends over 13 amino acids. The chain's CDR3 is CASKGAGGPEQYF. As DNA, the CDR3 is TGTGCCAGCAAAGGCGCGGGGGGGCCCGAGCAGTACTTC.

The chain joins TRBV11-2 to TRBJ1-2; D gene unclear. The CDR3 totals 14 residues. Between the trimmed V and J ends, which lost 1 base and 4 bases, there was a span of 10 bases. The germline V gene encodes CDR1 SGHAT and CDR2 FQNNGV. This chain's CDR3 is CASSLGAGTYGYTF. DNA of the CDR3: TGTGCCAGCAGCTTAGGGGCCGGTACCTATGGCTACACCTTC.

V is TRBV29-1 and J is TRBJ2-7; D is possibly TRBD1 (6 bases). The CDR3 consists of 12 residues. The germline CDR1 and CDR2 sequences are SQVTM and ANQGSEA. The V and J ends lost 4 bases and 4 bases respectively, with 11 bases between them. CDR3: CSVGGQFYEQYF. The CDR3 nucleotides are TGCAGCGTTGGAGGACAGTTTTACGAGCAGTACTTC.

This sequence joins TRBV19 and TRBJ2-7, with a possible D match to TRBD1 (6 bases). Trimming stripped 6 bases from V and 7 bases from J, with 13 bases between. Germline CDR1 is LNHDA and CDR2 is SQIVND (reference sequence). The CDR3 has 12 amino acids. The CDR3 region has the DNA TGTGCCAGTAGCACAGGGAGCTCGGAGCAGTACTTC. Translating it yields CASSTGSSEQYF. Full variable domain (missing parts from reference TRBV19 and TRBJ2-7): DGGITQSPKYLFRKEGQNVTLSCEQNLNHDAMYWYRQDPGQGLRLIYYSQIVNDFQKGDIAEGYSVSREKKESFPLTVTSAQKNPTAFYLCASSTGSSEQYFGPGTRLTVT.